The entry below describes one TCR beta chain. Its antigen remains unknown. The sample comes from a study of T cell responses to AZD1222 COVID-19 vaccine. Whole-study results and caveats: Reportedly, nearly half of unique spike TCRs recognized epitopes outside B.1.351/B.1.1.7 mutations. There were repertoire samples only from the period after the peak T cell response. Donor demographics were predominantly white British with a female majority; clonal diversity may be underestimated.

V was clipped by 4 bases and J by 1 base, with 11 bases between them. CDR3 length equals 14 residues. The germline gives CDR1 SGHRS, CDR2 YFSETQ. Sequencing used immunoSEQ multiplex PCR; TCRdb keeps in-frame clones, though not all of them. The sample carries approximately 200,000 clones, 90% to 95% recorded once. This chain links TRBV5-1 with TRBJ1-1; a possible D gene is TRBD1 (5 bases). The sample here was peripheral blood, taken 28 days after the second AZD1222 dose. This receptor was obtained from an adult who received the AZD1222 COVID-19 vaccine. This chain's CDR3 is CASSKDKPNTEAFF. The CDR3 DNA reads as TGCGCCAGCAGCAAGGACAAACCGAACACTGAAGCTTTCTTT.